Here is one TCR beta chain with its context. The antigen is unknown. CDR3 size: 15 residues. Germline CDR1 reads SGHDN; CDR2 reads FVKESK. J lost 3 bases, V lost 4 bases, and 8 bases had no gene match. This specimen belongs to a study of beta chain features in type 1 diabetes. Study-wide findings and caveats: High-TCR-expressing cells could be over-represented by cDNA sequencing. A PCR bias possibly favoring shorter templates would apply equally to patients and controls. Naive, central memory and Treg TCRB repertoires seemed to resemble each other more closely in patients than they did in healthy donors.

Expressed TCRB transcripts were sequenced because the entire RNA isolate underwent reverse transcription. Naive, central memory and regulatory T cell samples yielded around 3.5 million reads on average. The assay was immunoSEQ multiplex PCR, and TCRdb's table has in-frame clones only and misses some. This table holds 130,000 to 150,000 clones, 6.9% found once. This TCR derives from a woman aged 25 to 45 in good health. The specimen was central memory CD4+ T cells from blood. The chain couples TRBV14 to TRBJ2-7; 8 nucleotides agree with TRBD1. The CDR3 nucleotides read TGTGCCAGCAGCCCCTCGGACAGGGCCATCTACGAGCAGTACTTC. Amino acids: CASSPSDRAIYEQYF.